This T cell receptor beta chain was sequenced during a study of early stage breast cancer tumors. For the study at large: Seven to nine ER+/PR+/HER2- tumors were invasive ductal; a few were invasive lobular. Each sample averaged around 9.2-fold read coverage.

CDR3 length equals 15 residues. Trimming stripped 0 bases from V and 4 bases from J, with 10 bases between. Germline CDR1 is LNHNV and CDR2 is YYDKDF (reference sequence). Sequencing used immunoSEQ multiplex PCR; TCRdb keeps in-frame clones, though not all of them. Found here are around 40,000 clones, over 65% of them singletons; the top ten hold less than 7.5%. This sequence originates from a person aged 60 to 70 with breast cancer. Sequencing used blood. The chain couples TRBV15 to TRBJ1-3; D may be TRBD1 (6 bases). The CDR3 bases are TGTGCCACCAGCAGAGACGGGGGCACCGGAAACACCATATATTTT. As protein: CATSRDGGTGNTIYF.